The clone carrying this T cell receptor (beta chain) was observed a handful of times. Assay: immunoSEQ multiplex PCR; the TCRdb copy retains only in-frame clones and omits some. The data contain roughly 280,000 clones, around 78% of them seen just once; the ten biggest clones take up roughly 4.5%. The entry originates in a study of blood T cell repertoires in COVID-19. On the study more broadly: Sample material is recorded as cDNA or gDNA derived from T cells, B-cell-depleted T cells, or PBMCs.

Germline CDR1 WNHNN, CDR2 SYGVQD (reference sequence). Trimming pared 2 bases from V and 3 bases from J, leaving 10 bases between. This CDR3 spans 15 amino acids. Material for sequencing was peripheral blood. The TCR was taken from a man between 60 and 75 years old who had recovered from COVID-19. The gene calls are TRBV10-1 and TRBJ2-2; TRBD1 is a possible D gene (6 bases). The CDR3 DNA sequence: TGCGCCAGCAGTGAGCGCAGGGGAGACACCGGGGAGCTGTTTTTT. As protein: CASSERRGDTGELFF.